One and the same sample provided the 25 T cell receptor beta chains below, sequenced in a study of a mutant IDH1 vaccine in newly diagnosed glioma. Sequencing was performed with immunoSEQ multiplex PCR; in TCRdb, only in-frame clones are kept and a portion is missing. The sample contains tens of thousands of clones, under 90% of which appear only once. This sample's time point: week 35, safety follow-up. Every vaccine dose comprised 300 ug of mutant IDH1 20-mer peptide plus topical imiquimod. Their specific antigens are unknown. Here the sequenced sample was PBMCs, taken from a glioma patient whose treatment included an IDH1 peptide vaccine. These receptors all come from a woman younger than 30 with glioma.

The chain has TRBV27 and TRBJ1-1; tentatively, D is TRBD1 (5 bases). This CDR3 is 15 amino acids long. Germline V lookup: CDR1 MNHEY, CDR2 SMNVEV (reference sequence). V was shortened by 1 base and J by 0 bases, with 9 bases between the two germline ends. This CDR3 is CASSLYTGMNTEAFF. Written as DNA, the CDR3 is TGTGCCAGCAGTTTATATACAGGTATGAACACTGAAGCTTTCTTT.

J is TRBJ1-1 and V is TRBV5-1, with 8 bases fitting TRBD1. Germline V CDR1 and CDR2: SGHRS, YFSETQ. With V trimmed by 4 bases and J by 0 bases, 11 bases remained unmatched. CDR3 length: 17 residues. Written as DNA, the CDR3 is TGCGCCAGCAGCCTCCGTGGGACAGGTGTTATGAACACTGAAGCTTTCTTT. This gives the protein CASSLRGTGVMNTEAFF.

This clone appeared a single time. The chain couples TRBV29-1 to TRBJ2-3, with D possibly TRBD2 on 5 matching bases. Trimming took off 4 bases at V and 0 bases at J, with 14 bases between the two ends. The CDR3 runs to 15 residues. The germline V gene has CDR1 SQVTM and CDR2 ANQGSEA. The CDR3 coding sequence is TGCAGCGTTGTTCTCCGGACTCCTAGCACAGATACGCAGTATTTT. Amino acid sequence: CSVVLRTPSTDTQYF.

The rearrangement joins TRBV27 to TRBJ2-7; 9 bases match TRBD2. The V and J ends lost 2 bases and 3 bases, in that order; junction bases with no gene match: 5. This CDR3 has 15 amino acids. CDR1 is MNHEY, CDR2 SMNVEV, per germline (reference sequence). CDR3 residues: CASSLRKAGGYEQYF. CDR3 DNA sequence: TGTGCCAGCAGTTTAAGGAAAGCGGGAGGCTACGAGCAGTACTTC.

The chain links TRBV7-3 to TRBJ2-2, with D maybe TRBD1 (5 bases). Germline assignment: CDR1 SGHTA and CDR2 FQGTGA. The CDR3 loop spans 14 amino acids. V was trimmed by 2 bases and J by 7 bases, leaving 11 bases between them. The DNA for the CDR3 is TGTGCCAGCAGCTTAGGGGCAGGCGGCGGGGAGCTGTTTTTT. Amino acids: CASSLGAGGGELFF.

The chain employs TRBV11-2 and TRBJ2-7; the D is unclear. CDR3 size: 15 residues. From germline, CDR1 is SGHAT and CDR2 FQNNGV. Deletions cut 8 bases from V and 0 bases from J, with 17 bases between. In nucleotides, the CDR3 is TGTGCCAGCGGGTTAAACAGACCCCTCTCCTACGAGCAGTACTTC. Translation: CASGLNRPLSYEQYF.

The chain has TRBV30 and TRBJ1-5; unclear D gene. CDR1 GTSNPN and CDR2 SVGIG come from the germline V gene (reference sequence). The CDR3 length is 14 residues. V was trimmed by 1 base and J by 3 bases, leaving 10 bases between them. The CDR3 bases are TGTGCCTGGAGTGGGGTGCAAACCAATCAGCCCCAGCATTTT. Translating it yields CAWSGVQTNQPQHF.

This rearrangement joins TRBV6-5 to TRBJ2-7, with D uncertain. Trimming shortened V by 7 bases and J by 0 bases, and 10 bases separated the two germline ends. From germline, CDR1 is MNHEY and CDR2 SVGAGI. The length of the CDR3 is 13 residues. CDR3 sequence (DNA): TGTGCCAGCACCATATCCAGCTCCTACGAGCAGTACTTC. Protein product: CASTISSSYEQYF.

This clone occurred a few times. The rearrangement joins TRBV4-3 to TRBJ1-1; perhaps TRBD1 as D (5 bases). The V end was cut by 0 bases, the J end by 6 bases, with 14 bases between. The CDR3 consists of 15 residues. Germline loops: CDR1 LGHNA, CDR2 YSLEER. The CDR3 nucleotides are TGCGCCAGCAGCCAAGAACGGGCCGGGACGTCTGAAGCTTTCTTT. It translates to CASSQERAGTSEAFF.

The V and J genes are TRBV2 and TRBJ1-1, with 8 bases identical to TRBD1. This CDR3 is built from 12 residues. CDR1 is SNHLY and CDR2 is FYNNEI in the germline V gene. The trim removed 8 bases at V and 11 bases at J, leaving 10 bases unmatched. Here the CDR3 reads CASGPRGQAAFF. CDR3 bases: TGTGCCAGCGGACCCCGGGGACAGGCGGCTTTCTTT. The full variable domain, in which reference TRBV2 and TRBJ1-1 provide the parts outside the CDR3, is EPEVTQTPSHQVTQMGQEVILRCVPISNHLYFYWYRQILGQKVEFLVSFYNNEISEKSEIFDDQFSVERPDGSNFTLKIRSTKLEDSAMYFCASGPRGQAAFFGQGTRLTVV.

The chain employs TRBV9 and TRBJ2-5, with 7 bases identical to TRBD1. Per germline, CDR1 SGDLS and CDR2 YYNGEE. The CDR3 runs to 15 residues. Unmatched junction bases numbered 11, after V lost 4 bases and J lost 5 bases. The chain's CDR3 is CASSLQQGVVETQYF. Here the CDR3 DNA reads TGTGCCAGCAGCCTCCAGCAGGGGGTAGTGGAGACCCAGTACTTC.

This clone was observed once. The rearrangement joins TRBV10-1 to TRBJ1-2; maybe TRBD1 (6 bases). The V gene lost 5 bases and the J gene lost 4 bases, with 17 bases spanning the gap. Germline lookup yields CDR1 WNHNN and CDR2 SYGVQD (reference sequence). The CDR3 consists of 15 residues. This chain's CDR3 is CASSSPLGGPYGYTF. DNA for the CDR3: TGCGCCAGCAGTTCCCCCCTCGGGGGGCCCTATGGCTACACCTTC.

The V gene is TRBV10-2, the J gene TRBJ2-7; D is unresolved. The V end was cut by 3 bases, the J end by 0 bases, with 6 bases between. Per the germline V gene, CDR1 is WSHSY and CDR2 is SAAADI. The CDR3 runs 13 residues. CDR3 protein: CASSELASYEQYF. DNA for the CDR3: TGCGCCAGCAGTGAATTGGCCTCCTACGAGCAGTACTTC.

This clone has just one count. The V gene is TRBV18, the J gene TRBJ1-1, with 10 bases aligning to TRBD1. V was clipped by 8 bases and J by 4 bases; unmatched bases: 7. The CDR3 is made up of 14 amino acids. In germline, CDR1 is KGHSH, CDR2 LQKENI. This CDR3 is CASGDRGGGTEAFF. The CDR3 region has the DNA TGTGCCAGCGGGGACAGGGGAGGGGGCACTGAAGCTTTCTTT.

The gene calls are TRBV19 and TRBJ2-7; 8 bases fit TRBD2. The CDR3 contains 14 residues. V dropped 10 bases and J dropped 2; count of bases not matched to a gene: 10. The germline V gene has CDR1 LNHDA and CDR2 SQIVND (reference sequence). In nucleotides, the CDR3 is TGTGCCACAAACAGCGCGGGAGGACCCTACGAGCAGTACTTC. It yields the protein CATNSAGGPYEQYF.

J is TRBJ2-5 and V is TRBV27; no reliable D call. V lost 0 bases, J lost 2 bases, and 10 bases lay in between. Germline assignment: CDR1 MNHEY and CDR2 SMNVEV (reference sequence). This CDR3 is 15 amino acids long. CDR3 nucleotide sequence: TGTGCCAGCAGTTTATCCACAGAGAGTCAAGAGACCCAGTACTTC. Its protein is CASSLSTESQETQYF.

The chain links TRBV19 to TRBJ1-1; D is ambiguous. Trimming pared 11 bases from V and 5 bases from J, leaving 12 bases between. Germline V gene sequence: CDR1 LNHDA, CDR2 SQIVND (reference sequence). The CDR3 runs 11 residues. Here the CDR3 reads CASGPGTEAFF. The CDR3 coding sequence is TGTGCCTCCGGCCCGGGGACTGAAGCTTTCTTT.

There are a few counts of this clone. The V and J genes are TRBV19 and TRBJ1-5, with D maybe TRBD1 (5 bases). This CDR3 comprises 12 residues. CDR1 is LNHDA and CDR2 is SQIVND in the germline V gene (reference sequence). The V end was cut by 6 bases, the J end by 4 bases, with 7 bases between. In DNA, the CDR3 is TGTGCCAGTAGCCCAGGGAATCAGCCCCAGCATTTT. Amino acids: CASSPGNQPQHF.

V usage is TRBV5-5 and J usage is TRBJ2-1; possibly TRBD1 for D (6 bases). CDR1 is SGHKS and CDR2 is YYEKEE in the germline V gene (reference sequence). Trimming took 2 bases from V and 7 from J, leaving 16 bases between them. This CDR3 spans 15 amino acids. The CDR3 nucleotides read TGTGCCAGCAGCTTCGGGACACCACGCGTAAATGAGCAGTTCTTC. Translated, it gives CASSFGTPRVNEQFF.

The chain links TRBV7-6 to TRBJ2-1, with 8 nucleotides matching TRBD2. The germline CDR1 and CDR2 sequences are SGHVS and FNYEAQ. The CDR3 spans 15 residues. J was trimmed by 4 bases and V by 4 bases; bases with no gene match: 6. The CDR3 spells CASSSSGPDYNEQFF. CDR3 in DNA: TGTGCCAGCAGCTCTAGCGGGCCCGATTACAATGAGCAGTTCTTC.

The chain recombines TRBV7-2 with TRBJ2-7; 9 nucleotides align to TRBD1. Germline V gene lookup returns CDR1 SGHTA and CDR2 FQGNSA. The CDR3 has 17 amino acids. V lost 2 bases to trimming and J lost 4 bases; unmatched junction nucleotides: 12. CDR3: CASSLRPGTGIRYEQYF. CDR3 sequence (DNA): TGTGCCAGCAGCTTACGCCCCGGGACAGGGATAAGGTACGAGCAGTACTTC.

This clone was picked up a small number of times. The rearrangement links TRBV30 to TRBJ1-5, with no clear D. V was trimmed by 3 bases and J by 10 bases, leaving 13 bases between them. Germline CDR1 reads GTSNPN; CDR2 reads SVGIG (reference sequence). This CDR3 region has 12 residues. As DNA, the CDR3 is TGTGCCTGGAGGGACCCGGGAAGACCCCAGCATTTT. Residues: CAWRDPGRPQHF.

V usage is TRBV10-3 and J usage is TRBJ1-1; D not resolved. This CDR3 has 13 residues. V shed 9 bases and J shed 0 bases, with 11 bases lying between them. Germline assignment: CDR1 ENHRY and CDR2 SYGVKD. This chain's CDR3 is CAISGSLNTEAFF. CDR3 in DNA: TGTGCCATAAGCGGTAGTCTGAACACTGAAGCTTTCTTT.

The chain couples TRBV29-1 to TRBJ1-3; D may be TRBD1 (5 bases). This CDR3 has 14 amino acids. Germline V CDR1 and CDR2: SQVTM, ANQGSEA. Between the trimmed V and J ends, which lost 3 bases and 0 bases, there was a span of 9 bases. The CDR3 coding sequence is TGCAGCGTTGAGTCAGACAGCTCTGGAAACACCATATATTTT. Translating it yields CSVESDSSGNTIYF.

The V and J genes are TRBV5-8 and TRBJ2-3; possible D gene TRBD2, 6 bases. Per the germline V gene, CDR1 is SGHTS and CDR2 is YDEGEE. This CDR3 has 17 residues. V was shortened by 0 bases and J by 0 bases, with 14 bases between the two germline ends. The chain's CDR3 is CASSLAGDSISTDTQYF. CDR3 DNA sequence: TGTGCCAGCAGCTTGGCCGGGGACTCCATCAGCACAGATACGCAGTATTTT.